The rows below give T cell receptor beta chains drawn from one sample of a study of CD8 T cells in ankylosing spondylitis. One entry per CDR3 protein, called by TCRdb with MiXCR from the 5' RACE reads. Seen here are 180,000 or so distinct CDR3 sequences, around 10% observed once, and the top ten hold roughly 29%. The sequenced material came from blood, either unsorted or a sorted T cell fraction (not recorded which). The receptors come from a male donor with ankylosing spondylitis or in good health (not recorded which). CDR3s include the opening cysteine and the closing phenylalanine or tryptophan. The D gene is left open where the match is weak. Size is stated for part of the rows, as once, few or many counts, or as a class when the clone is expanded.

V	J	D	size	CDR3	DNA
TRBV6-2/TRBV6-3	TRBJ2-1	NA	many	CASSFPGEQFF	TGTGCCAGCTCCTTCCCGGGTGAGCAGTTCTTC
TRBV4-2	TRBJ2-3	TRBD2	many	CASSQDRLAGGPTTTDTQYF	TGTGCCAGCAGCCAAGACAGACTAGCGGGAGGCCCCACGACCACAGATACGCAGTATTTT
TRBV6-4	TRBJ1-5	TRBD1	many	CASREDRGHNQPQHF	TGTGCCAGCAGAGAGGACAGGGGGCATAATCAGCCCCAGCATTTT
TRBV27	TRBJ2-3	NA	many	CASSSLGGASGAATQYF	TGTGCCAGCAGTTCTTTAGGGGGGGCTAGCGGTGCAGCTACGCAGTATTTT
TRBV4-1	TRBJ1-6	NA	many	CASSQERQASPLHF	TGCGCCAGCAGCCAAGAACGCCAGGCTTCACCCCTCCACTTT
TRBV5-1	TRBJ2-3	TRBD2	few	CASSSIAGTTDTQYF	TGCGCCAGCAGCTCCATAGCGGGTACCACAGATACGCAGTATTTT
TRBV7-9	TRBJ2-6	NA	NA	CASSLGTASSGANVLTF	TGTGCCAGCAGCTTAGGGACTGCGAGCTCTGGGGCCAACGTCCTGACTTTC
TRBV11-2	TRBJ2-4	TRBD2	NA	CASSSREVAKNIQYF	TGTGCCAGCAGCTCGCGGGAGGTAGCCAAAAACATTCAGTACTTC
TRBV7-9	TRBJ1-2	TRBD1	few	CASSLASVGQGDYGYTF	TGTGCCAGCAGCTTAGCTTCGGTGGGACAGGGCGACTATGGCTACACCTTC
TRBV6-5	TRBJ2-7	NA	few	CASSYSSASSYEQYF	TGTGCCAGCAGTTATTCCTCGGCGAGCTCCTACGAGCAGTACTTC
TRBV29-1	TRBJ1-2	NA	many	CSVETGTNYGYTF	TGCAGCGTTGAAACAGGTACCAACTATGGCTACACCTTC
TRBV5-1	TRBJ2-3	TRBD2	many	CASSLGGTMGDTQYF	TGCGCCAGCAGCTTGGGCGGGACTATGGGAGATACGCAGTATTTT
TRBV9	TRBJ2-5	TRBD1	many	CASSGDRGAHRETQYF	TGTGCCAGCAGCGGTGACAGGGGAGCACATAGGGAGACCCAGTACTTC
TRBV7-6	TRBJ2-1	NA	few	CASSFEGSYNEQFF	TGTGCCAGCAGCTTCGAGGGGTCCTACAATGAGCAGTTCTTC
TRBV18	TRBJ2-7	TRBD1	NA	CASSPRGHSYEQYF	TGTGCCAGCTCACCAAGGGGGCATTCCTACGAGCAGTACTTC
TRBV21-1	TRBJ2-1	NA	NA	CASSKDWTGGHYNEQFF	TGTGCCAGCAGCAAAGATTGGACAGGCGGGCACTACAATGAGCAGTTCTTC
TRBV6-5	TRBJ2-5	TRBD1	NA	CASSSYRGPKTQYF	TGTGCCAGCAGTTCCTACAGGGGGCCGAAGACCCAGTACTTC
TRBV5-1	TRBJ2-1	TRBD2	many	CASSVREGRAGYNEQFF	TGCGCCAGCAGCGTTCGAGAGGGGAGGGCCGGATACAATGAGCAGTTCTTC
TRBV5-1	TRBJ2-7	TRBD1	many	CASSSGQGAKVNYEQYF	TGCGCCAGCAGCTCGGGACAGGGGGCGAAGGTGAACTACGAGCAGTACTTC
TRBV20-1	TRBJ2-1	NA	few	CSARDRVYYNEQFF	TGCAGTGCTAGAGATCGTGTTTACTACAATGAGCAGTTCTTC
TRBV18	TRBJ2-4	TRBD2	few	CASSPPSGRNQDIQYF	TGTGCCAGCTCACCACCTAGCGGGAGGAATCAGGACATTCAGTACTTC
TRBV4-1	TRBJ2-2	TRBD1	many	CASSQERTGSHGELFF	TGCGCCAGCAGCCAAGAACGGACAGGGAGTCACGGGGAGCTGTTTTTT
TRBV5-1	TRBJ2-1	NA	NA	CASSLELDPYNEQFF	TGCGCCAGCAGCTTGGAGCTAGACCCCTACAATGAGCAGTTCTTC
TRBV12-3/TRBV12-4	TRBJ1-6	NA	many	CASSLASVGGVSPLHF	TGTGCCAGCAGTTTAGCGTCCGTGGGCGGGGTCTCACCCCTCCACTTT
TRBV10-3	TRBJ1-5	NA	many	CAISPGRDSNQPQHF	TGTGCCATCAGTCCAGGGCGAGATAGCAATCAGCCCCAGCATTTT
TRBV10-3	TRBJ2-5	NA	NA	CAISEQGHTQETQYF	TGTGCCATCAGTGAGCAGGGACACACACAAGAGACCCAGTACTTC
TRBV18	TRBJ2-5	TRBD1	many	CASSPPQGQGETQYF	TGTGCCAGCTCACCACCCCAGGGACAGGGAGAGACCCAGTACTTC
TRBV15	TRBJ2-2	NA	many	CATSSITGSGELFF	TGTGCCACCAGCAGCATCACAGGGAGCGGGGAGCTGTTTTTT
TRBV27	TRBJ1-2	NA	many	CASSPNGYGYTF	TGTGCCAGCAGCCCCAACGGGTATGGCTACACCTTC
TRBV5-1	TRBJ2-1	NA	many	CASSTTGSYNEQFF	TGCGCCAGCAGCACGACAGGTTCTTACAATGAGCAGTTCTTC
TRBV11-3	TRBJ2-5	NA	NA	CASSFPSETQYF	TGTGCCAGCAGCTTCCCCTCGGAGACCCAGTACTTC
TRBV10-3	TRBJ1-2	TRBD1	few	CAIRDRDYGYTF	TGTGCCATCAGAGACAGGGACTATGGCTACACCTTC
TRBV20-1	TRBJ2-7	NA	many	CSARGQSYEQYF	TGCAGTGCTAGAGGACAGTCCTACGAGCAGTACTTC
TRBV5-1	TRBJ2-2	NA	many	CASSPPAGTALGATGELFF	TGCGCCAGCAGCCCACCCGCGGGGACCGCCCTAGGGGCCACCGGGGAGCTGTTTTTT
TRBV7-9	TRBJ2-3	TRBD2	few	CASSPRLAGAADTQYF	TGTGCCAGCAGCCCAAGACTAGCGGGAGCGGCAGATACGCAGTATTTT
TRBV6-1	TRBJ1-1	NA	many	CASRATENTEAFF	TGTGCCAGCAGGGCGACAGAGAACACTGAAGCTTTCTTT
TRBV4-3	TRBJ1-2	TRBD1	NA	CASSQRDGQGYGYTF	TGCGCCAGCAGCCAACGTGACGGACAGGGGTATGGCTACACCTTC
TRBV20-1	TRBJ2-5	TRBD2	NA	CSAREAAGAQETQYF	TGCAGTGCTAGAGAGGCAGCGGGGGCCCAAGAGACCCAGTACTTC
TRBV29-1	TRBJ2-3	NA	few	CSVESGFGTDTQYF	TGCAGCGTTGAATCAGGATTTGGCACAGATACGCAGTATTTT
TRBV6-5	TRBJ1-1	NA	many	CASSYPGTSEAFF	TGTGCCAGCAGTTACCCGGGGACTTCTGAAGCTTTCTTT
TRBV29-1	TRBJ2-1	NA	NA	CSVGGGYRNEQFF	TGCAGCGTTGGCGGAGGGTATAGAAATGAGCAGTTCTTC
TRBV24-1	TRBJ2-2	NA	few	CATSDLISTGELFF	TGTGCCACCAGTGATCTAATCAGCACCGGGGAGCTGTTTTTT
TRBV7-2	TRBJ1-1	NA	few	CASSLFFGGPTNTEAFF	TGTGCCAGCAGCTTATTCTTCGGCGGACCGACGAACACTGAAGCTTTCTTT
TRBV5-1	TRBJ2-3	NA	few	CASKTGQVADTQYF	TGCGCCAGCAAAACAGGACAAGTGGCAGATACGCAGTATTTT
TRBV5-1	TRBJ1-2	NA	many	CASQRGQNSNYGYTF	TGCGCCAGCCAAAGGGGCCAGAATTCTAACTATGGCTACACCTTC
TRBV14	TRBJ1-1	NA	many	CASSRPGIGKNTEAFF	TGTGCCAGCAGCCGCCCAGGGATCGGGAAGAACACTGAAGCTTTCTTT
TRBV18	TRBJ1-4	TRBD1	many	CASSFSGGANEKLFF	TGTGCCAGCTCCTTTTCAGGGGGCGCGAATGAAAAACTGTTTTTT
TRBV7-7	TRBJ2-5	NA	many	CASSLVGGTQETQYF	TGTGCCAGCAGCTTAGTCGGGGGAACCCAAGAGACCCAGTACTTC
TRBV11-3	TRBJ1-1	NA	many	CASSLEDRENTEAFF	TGTGCCAGCAGCTTAGAGGACAGAGAGAACACTGAAGCTTTCTTT
TRBV12-3/TRBV12-4	TRBJ1-2	NA	many	CASSFTRSPPYGYTF	TGTGCCAGCAGTTTTACCCGGTCGCCACCCTATGGCTACACCTTC
TRBV5-6	TRBJ2-3	NA	many	CASSNHGPDTQYF	TGTGCCAGCAGCAACCACGGGCCAGATACGCAGTATTTT